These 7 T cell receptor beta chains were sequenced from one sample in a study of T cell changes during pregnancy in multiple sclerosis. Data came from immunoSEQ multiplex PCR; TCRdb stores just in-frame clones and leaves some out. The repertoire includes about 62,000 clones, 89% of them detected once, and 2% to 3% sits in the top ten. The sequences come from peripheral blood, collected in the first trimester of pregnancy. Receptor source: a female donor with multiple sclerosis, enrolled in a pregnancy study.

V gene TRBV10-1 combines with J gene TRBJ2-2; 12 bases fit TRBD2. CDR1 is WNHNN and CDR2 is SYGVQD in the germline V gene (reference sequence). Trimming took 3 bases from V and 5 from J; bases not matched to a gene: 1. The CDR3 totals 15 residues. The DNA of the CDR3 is TGCGCCAGCAGTGAAACTAGCGGGAGGACCGGGGAGCTGTTTTTT. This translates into CASSETSGRTGELFF.

DNA of the CDR3: TGCGCCAGCAGCCAAGAGGCTGGGACAGGGGCCCAAAAACTGTTTTTT. This gives the protein CASSQEAGTGAQKLFF. The chain carries TRBV4-3 and TRBJ1-4, with 10 bases fitting TRBD1. Germline V CDR1 and CDR2: LGHNA, YSLEER. Trimming at V came to 0 bases and at J to 9 bases, leaving 7 bases not matched to a gene. The CDR3 contains 16 residues.

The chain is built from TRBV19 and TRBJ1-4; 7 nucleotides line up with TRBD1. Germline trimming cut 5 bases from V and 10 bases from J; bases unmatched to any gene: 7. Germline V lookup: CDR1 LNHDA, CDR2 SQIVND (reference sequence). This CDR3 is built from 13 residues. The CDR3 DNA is TGTGCCAGTAGTCTCCGACAGGGCGGAAAACTGTTTTTT. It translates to CASSLRQGGKLFF.

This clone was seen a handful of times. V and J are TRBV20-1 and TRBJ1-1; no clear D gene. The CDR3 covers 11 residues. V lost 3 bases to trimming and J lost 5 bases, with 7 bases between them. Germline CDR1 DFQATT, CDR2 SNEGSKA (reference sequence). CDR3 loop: CSARPRTEAFF. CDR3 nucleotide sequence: TGCAGTGCTAGGCCACGGACTGAAGCTTTCTTT.

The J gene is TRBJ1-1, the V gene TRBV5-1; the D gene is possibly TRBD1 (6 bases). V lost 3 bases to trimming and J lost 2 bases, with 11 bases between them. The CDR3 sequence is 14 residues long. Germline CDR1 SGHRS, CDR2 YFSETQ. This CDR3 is CASSSGQKNTEAFF. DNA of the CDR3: TGCGCCAGCAGCTCAGGACAGAAAAACACTGAAGCTTTCTTT. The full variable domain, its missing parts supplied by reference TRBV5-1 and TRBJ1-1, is KAGVTQTPRYLIKTRGQQVTLSCSPISGHRSVSWYQQTPGQGLQFLFEYFSETQRNKGNFPGRFSGRQFSNSRSEMNVSTLELGDSALYLCASSSGQKNTEAFFGQGTRLTVV.

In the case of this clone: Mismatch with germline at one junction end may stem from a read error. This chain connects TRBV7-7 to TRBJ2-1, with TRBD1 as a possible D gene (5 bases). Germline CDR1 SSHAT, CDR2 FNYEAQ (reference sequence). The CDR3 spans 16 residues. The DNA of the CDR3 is TGTGCCAGCAGCCTGTCTGACAGAATTTCCTTCAATGAGCAGTTCTTC. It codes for CASSLSDRISFNEQFF.

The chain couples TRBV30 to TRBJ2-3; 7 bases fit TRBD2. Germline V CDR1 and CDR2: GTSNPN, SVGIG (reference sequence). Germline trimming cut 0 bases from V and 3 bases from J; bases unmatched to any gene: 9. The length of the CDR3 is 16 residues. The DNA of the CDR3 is TGTGCCTGGAGTGTAAGTTGGTCTAGCGGTACAGATACGCAGTATTTT. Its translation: CAWSVSWSSGTDTQYF.